This TCR beta chain was found in a study of PD-1 blockade in classical Hodgkin lymphoma. Study findings and constraints: Whoever responded completely had baseline diversity much like that seen in newly diagnosed patients.

Produced via immunoSEQ multiplex PCR; TCRdb's table is partial and in-frame only. The table shows 35,000 to 45,000 clones, with approximately 70% occurring only once. All patients relapsed after autologous stem cell transplantation, and brentuximab vedotin exposure varied. This CDR3 comprises 14 residues. The germline gives CDR1 MNHEY, CDR2 SMNVEV (reference sequence). V gave up 2 bases and J gave up 3 bases, with 9 bases separating them. Remarks on this clone: Its antigen is currently unknown.

Here the sequenced sample was peripheral blood mononuclear cells (PBMCs), taken before the second cycle of nivolumab. V gene TRBV27 combines with J gene TRBJ2-3; D perhaps matches TRBD2 (5 bases). The clonotype comes from a human donor with classical Hodgkin lymphoma. Here the CDR3 reads CASSLRGVTDTQYF. CDR3 coding DNA: TGTGCCAGCAGTTTACGGGGAGTAACAGATACGCAGTATTTT.